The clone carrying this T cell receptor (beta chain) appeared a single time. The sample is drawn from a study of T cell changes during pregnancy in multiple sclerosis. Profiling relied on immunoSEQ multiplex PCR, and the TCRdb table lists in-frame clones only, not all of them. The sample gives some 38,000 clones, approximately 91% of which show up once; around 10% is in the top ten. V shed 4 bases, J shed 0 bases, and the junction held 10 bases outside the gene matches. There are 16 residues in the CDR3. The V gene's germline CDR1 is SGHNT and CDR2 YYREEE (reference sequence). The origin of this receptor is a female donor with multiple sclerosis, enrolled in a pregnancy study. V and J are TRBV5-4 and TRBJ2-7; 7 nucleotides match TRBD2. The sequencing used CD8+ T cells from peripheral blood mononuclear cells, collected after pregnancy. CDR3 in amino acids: CASSGPGLSSSYEQYF. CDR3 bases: TGTGCCAGCAGCGGCCCGGGACTATCGAGCTCCTACGAGCAGTACTTC. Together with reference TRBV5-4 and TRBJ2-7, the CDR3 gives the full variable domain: ETGVTQSPTHLIKTRGQQVTLRCSSQSGHNTVSWYQQALGQGPQFIFQYYREEENGRGNFPPRFSGLQFPNYSSELNVNALELDDSALYLCASSGPGLSSSYEQYFGPGTRLTVT.